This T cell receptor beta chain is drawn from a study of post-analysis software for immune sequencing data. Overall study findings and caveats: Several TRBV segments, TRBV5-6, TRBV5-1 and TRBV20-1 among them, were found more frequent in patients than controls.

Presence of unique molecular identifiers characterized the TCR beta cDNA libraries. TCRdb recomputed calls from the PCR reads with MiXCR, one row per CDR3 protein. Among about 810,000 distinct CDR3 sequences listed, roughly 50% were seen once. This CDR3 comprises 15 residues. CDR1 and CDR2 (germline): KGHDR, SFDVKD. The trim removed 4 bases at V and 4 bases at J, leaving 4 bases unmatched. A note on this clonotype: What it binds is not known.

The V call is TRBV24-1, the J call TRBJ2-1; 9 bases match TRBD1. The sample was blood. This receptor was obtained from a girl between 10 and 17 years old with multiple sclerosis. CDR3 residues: CATSDSGTGYNEQFF. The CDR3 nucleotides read TGTGCCACCAGTGACTCCGGGACAGGGTACAATGAGCAGTTCTTC.